This record concerns one T cell receptor beta chain sequence. Trimming took 7 bases from V and 1 from J; bases not matched to a gene: 12. Germline V lookup: CDR1 MDHEN, CDR2 SYDVKM. The CDR3 is 17 amino acids. This entry belongs to a study of blood T cell repertoires in COVID-19. Data came from immunoSEQ multiplex PCR; TCRdb stores just in-frame clones and leaves some out. The sample holds around 250,000 clones, roughly 80% seen once. The chain employs TRBV28 and TRBJ1-5; 8 nucleotides line up with TRBD1. The clonotype comes from a man over 45 with active or convalescent COVID-19. Sequenced material: peripheral blood. The CDR3 is CASISGTGDWSNQPQHF. The CDR3 DNA reads TGTGCCAGCATCTCTGGGACAGGCGATTGGAGCAATCAGCCCCAGCATTTT.